A single sample gave rise to the 27 T cell receptor beta chains below, sequenced in a study of blood T cell repertoires in COVID-19 (dated by TCRdb to 2020 to 2022). The method behind the library was the immunoSEQ multiplex PCR assay. This immuneACCESS table, as held by TCRdb, lists in-frame sequences with V and J called but not all clones. Of the missing ones, under half trace to an unresolved V gene in checked studies; the others have no known cause. This sample is represented by over 150,000 clones; approximately 91% of them were singletons. The leading ten clones occupy almost 5% of the sample. The sequencing input was peripheral blood. These receptors were taken from a man aged 18 to 30 with COVID-19, enrolled during active disease.

This clone appeared once. V and J are TRBV6-5 and TRBJ1-1, with D perhaps matching TRBD1 (5 bases). The CDR3 is made up of 13 amino acids. Germline CDR1 reads MNHEY; CDR2 reads SVGAGI. V was clipped by 0 bases and J by 10 bases, with 12 bases between them. CDR3 nucleotides: TGTGCCAGCAGTTACTCGATCAGGGATGGAGCTTTCTTT. It encodes CASSYSIRDGAFF.

The chain has TRBV4-1 and TRBJ2-2; TRBD1 aligns across 7 bases. This CDR3 region has 13 residues. Trimming took 10 bases from V and 2 from J; bases not matched to a gene: 4. Germline assignment: CDR1 MGHRA and CDR2 YSYEKL. The CDR3 here is CATRDSNTGELFF. CDR3 sequence (DNA): TGCGCCACCCGGGACAGTAACACCGGGGAGCTGTTTTTT.

The chain has TRBV12-3 or TRBV12-4 and TRBJ1-5; a weak D match, TRBD1 (5 bases). This CDR3 comprises 12 residues. V shed 3 bases and J shed 7 bases, with 7 bases lying between them. Here the CDR3 reads CASSFPGQPQHF. The CDR3 region has the DNA TGTGCCAGCAGTTTCCCAGGGCAGCCCCAGCATTTT.

The genes are TRBV11-2 and TRBJ1-5; D is possibly TRBD1 (5 bases). The CDR3 loop spans 15 amino acids. Trimming stripped 8 bases from V and 5 bases from J, with 19 bases between. Germline values: CDR1 SGHAT, CDR2 FQNNGV. CDR3 sequence (DNA): TGTGCCAGCCCCACCCGGGGGGGAGTCGATCAGCCCCAGCATTTT. Protein sequence: CASPTRGGVDQPQHF.

The V and J genes are TRBV18 and TRBJ2-5; TRBD1 matches 8 bases. After removal of 3 bases from V and 2 bases from J, the junction contained 14 bases not matched to a gene. The CDR3 contains 18 residues. The V gene's germline CDR1 is KGHSH and CDR2 LQKENI. CDR3 loop: CASSPRTGNVLTQETQYF. The CDR3 DNA is TGTGCCAGCTCACCCCGGACAGGGAACGTCCTTACTCAAGAGACCCAGTACTTC.

This clone occurred a few times. At one end, the junction sequence differs from germline, possibly due to a read error. The chain uses TRBV28 and TRBJ1-6; D possibly corresponds to TRBD1 (5 bases). The CDR3 length is 14 residues. Germline loops: CDR1 MDHEN, CDR2 SYDVKM. DNA for the CDR3: TGTGCCAGCAGTTCCCGGGACTCCTATTCGCCCCTCCACTTT. Amino acids: CASSSRDSYSPLHF.

The rearrangement links TRBV5-5 to TRBJ2-3; TRBD1 matches at 9 bases. The CDR3 totals 16 residues. The germline CDR1 and CDR2 sequences are SGHKS and YYEKEE (reference sequence). The J segment lost 2 bases and the V segment lost 4 bases, leaving 8 bases of the junction unmatched. CDR3 nucleotides: TGTGCCAGCAGCCTAAGGACAGGGGCGAACACAGATACGCAGTATTTT. Translation: CASSLRTGANTDTQYF.

This clone was counted a few times. The chain recombines TRBV6-5 with TRBJ1-2; tentative D call: TRBD1 (6 bases). Germline CDR1 reads MNHEY; CDR2 reads SVGAGI. There are 13 residues in the CDR3. The V and J ends lost 3 bases and 4 bases respectively, with 9 bases between them. The CDR3 region has the DNA TGTGCCAGCAGTTATCAGGGGAGCTATGGCTACACCTTC. Residues: CASSYQGSYGYTF.

This chain links TRBV12-2 with TRBJ2-7; the table assigns TRBD2, which was not confirmed against the DNA. TRBV12-2 is designated a pseudogene. This CDR3 has 17 residues. CDR3 sequence reads: CASRLHGLAGKSYEQYF. The CDR3 bases are TGTGCAAGTCGCTTACACGGACTAGCGGGAAAATCCTACGAGCAGTACTTC.

The J gene is TRBJ2-5, the V gene TRBV28; no clear D. The ends were cut back, 2 bases at V and 3 bases at J, with 7 bases in the middle. The CDR3 runs to 13 residues. The germline V gene encodes CDR1 MDHEN and CDR2 SYDVKM. CDR3 coding DNA: TGTGCCAGCAGTTTACGACAAAAAGAGACCCAGTACTTC. It codes for CASSLRQKETQYF.

This clone appeared once. The CDR3 loop reads CASSLRLVQGNSYEQYF. The CDR3, as DNA: TGTGCCAGCAGCTTGCGTCTGGTACAGGGGAACTCCTACGAGCAGTACTTC. V gene TRBV5-5 combines with J gene TRBJ2-7, with TRBD1 identical over 7 bases. V shed 1 base, J shed 0 bases, and the junction held 10 bases outside the gene matches. Looked up from germline, CDR1 is SGHKS and CDR2 is YYEKEE (reference sequence). This CDR3 is built from 17 residues.

V usage is TRBV29-1 and J usage is TRBJ1-1; D uncertain. The ends were cut back, 2 bases at V and 0 bases at J, with 13 bases in the middle. CDR3 size: 15 residues. Germline V gives CDR1 SQVTM, CDR2 ANQGSEA. This CDR3 is CSVETADTMNTEAFF. The CDR3 DNA follows: TGCAGCGTTGAAACGGCAGACACAATGAACACTGAAGCTTTCTTT.

The chain has TRBV9 and TRBJ1-1; D unresolved. CDR1 is SGDLS, CDR2 YYNGEE, per germline. The CDR3 covers 13 residues. V lost 3 bases to trimming and J lost 1 base, with 7 bases between them. The CDR3 reads CASSGEANTEAFF. The CDR3 DNA reads TGTGCCAGCAGCGGAGAAGCGAACACTGAAGCTTTCTTT. Together with reference TRBV9 and TRBJ1-1, the CDR3 gives the full variable domain: DSGVTQTPKHLITATGQRVTLRCSPRSGDLSVYWYQQSLDQGLQFLIQYYNGEERAKGNILERFSAQQFPDLHSELNLSSLELGDSALYFCASSGEANTEAFFGQGTRLTVV.

The rearrangement uses TRBV9 and TRBJ2-3; 7 nucleotides match TRBD2. This CDR3 contains 16 residues. Germline values: CDR1 SGDLS, CDR2 YYNGEE. V was clipped by 0 bases and J by 2 bases; unmatched bases: 6. The CDR3 bases are TGTGCCAGCAGCGTAGATGAGGGAGGGTACACAGATACGCAGTATTTT. This encodes CASSVDEGGYTDTQYF.

V gene TRBV3-1 (or the pseudogene TRBV3-2) combines with J gene TRBJ2-7; the D is unclear. The CDR3 loop spans 13 amino acids. Germline-derived CDR1 and CDR2 are LGHDT and YNNKEL (reference sequence). The V end was cut by 1 base, the J end by 4 bases, with 8 bases between. The CDR3 sequence is CASSQGTVYEQYF. The CDR3, as DNA: TGTGCCAGCAGCCAAGGTACAGTTTACGAGCAGTACTTC.

The V call is TRBV6-6, the J call TRBJ1-1; 10 bases match TRBD1. CDR3 size: 16 residues. Trimming at V came to 0 bases and at J to 5 bases, leaving 6 bases not matched to a gene. The germline V gene has CDR1 MNHNY and CDR2 SVGAGI (reference sequence). CDR3 nucleotides: TGTGCCAGCAGTTACTCCCCGGACAGGGGGACGACTGAAGCTTTCTTT. Translating gives CASSYSPDRGTTEAFF.

The chain combines TRBV6-6 with TRBJ2-7; D might be TRBD2 (5 bases). V was trimmed by 2 bases and J by 6 bases, leaving 11 bases between them. The germline gives CDR1 MNHNY, CDR2 SVGAGI (reference sequence). The CDR3 totals 13 residues. CDR3 residues: CASSYGLAGEQYF. The CDR3 DNA reads TGTGCCAGCAGTTACGGGCTAGCCGGCGAGCAGTACTTC.

V is TRBV7-2 and J is TRBJ1-5; TRBD1 agrees at 7 bases. Germline trimming cut 6 bases from V and 0 bases from J; bases unmatched to any gene: 2. Germline V gene sequence: CDR1 SGHTA, CDR2 FQGNSA. This CDR3 is built from 14 residues. As DNA, the CDR3 is TGTGCCAGCAGTCGGGACAGTAGCAATCAGCCCCAGCATTTT. Translating it yields CASSRDSSNQPQHF.

The chain is built from TRBV5-6 and TRBJ2-1; 13 positions match TRBD2. J lost 5 bases, V lost 4 bases, and 6 bases had no gene match. The germline V gene encodes CDR1 SGHDT and CDR2 YYEEEE. The CDR3 is made up of 16 amino acids. The CDR3 nucleotides are TGTGCCAGCAGCCCTGGGGGGACTAGCGGGAACAATGAGCAGTTCTTC. Its translation is CASSPGGTSGNNEQFF.

This clone was recorded once. The V and J genes are TRBV19 and TRBJ2-3; no definite D call. With 5 bases removed from V and 0 bases from J, the gap between germline ends came to 9 bases. The CDR3 runs to 14 residues. Germline V lookup: CDR1 LNHDA, CDR2 SQIVND (reference sequence). CDR3 in DNA: TGTGCCAGTAGTCTACAGCCTAGCACAGATACGCAGTATTTT. Residues: CASSLQPSTDTQYF.

The chain couples TRBV9 to TRBJ1-1; 8 nucleotides align to TRBD1. Trimming took 1 base from V and 1 from J; bases not matched to a gene: 3. The length of the CDR3 is 15 residues. Germline V gives CDR1 SGDLS, CDR2 YYNGEE. CDR3 in amino acids: CASSVHGQGNTEAFF. Here the CDR3 DNA reads TGTGCCAGCAGCGTACATGGACAGGGGAACACTGAAGCTTTCTTT.

The J gene is TRBJ1-5, the V gene TRBV2; TRBD1 matches at 10 bases. There are 14 residues in the CDR3. V trimming: 6 bases; J trimming: 5 bases; junction bases outside the gene matches: 4. Germline-derived CDR1 and CDR2 are SNHLY and FYNNEI. The CDR3 DNA reads as TGTGCCAGCAGAGGGACAGGGGTATATCAGCCCCAGCATTTT. Its translation: CASRGTGVYQPQHF.

This clone came up once. This chain joins TRBV27 and TRBJ2-1, with D possibly matching TRBD2 (5 bases). Trimming shortened V by 0 bases and J by 9 bases, and 6 bases separated the two germline ends. Germline lookup yields CDR1 MNHEY and CDR2 SMNVEV (reference sequence). The CDR3 has 12 amino acids. As DNA, the CDR3 is TGTGCCAGCAGTTTATCGAGCGGTGAGCAGTTCTTC. This encodes CASSLSSGEQFF.

The gene calls are TRBV5-4 and TRBJ2-7, with TRBD1 identical over 9 bases. Germline CDR1 is SGHNT and CDR2 is YYREEE (reference sequence). The CDR3 runs to 14 residues. V dropped 0 bases and J dropped 6; count of bases not matched to a gene: 4. The CDR3 DNA follows: TGTGCCAGCAGCTTGGGAGGGACAGGGCGCGAGCAGTACTTC. Encoded protein: CASSLGGTGREQYF.

This chain joins TRBV5-6 and TRBJ2-7; 13 bases are a match to TRBD2. Losses at the gene ends were 4 bases for V and 6 bases for J; bases not matched to a gene: 13. This CDR3 comprises 17 residues. Germline CDR1 is SGHDT and CDR2 is YYEEEE. The CDR3 sequence: CASSAGLAGALLGEQYF. The CDR3 nucleotides are TGTGCCAGCAGCGCAGGACTAGCGGGAGCCCTCCTGGGCGAGCAGTACTTC.

The gene calls are TRBV28 and TRBJ1-2; TRBD1 matches 8 bases. This CDR3 has 16 residues. V shed 3 bases and J 1 base; nucleotides not matched to a gene: 7. Germline values: CDR1 MDHEN, CDR2 SYDVKM. The CDR3 nucleotides are TGTGCCAGCAGTTTGCAGGGGGCCCCAATTAACTATGGCTACACCTTC. Residues: CASSLQGAPINYGYTF.

The chain links TRBV19 to TRBJ1-2, with 7 positions matching TRBD1. V trimming: 4 bases; J trimming: 3 bases; junction bases outside the gene matches: 2. This CDR3 has 13 residues. CDR1 is LNHDA, CDR2 SQIVND, per germline (reference sequence). In nucleotides, the CDR3 is TGTGCCAGTAGTACCAGGGGGGACTATGGCTACACCTTC. As protein: CASSTRGDYGYTF.